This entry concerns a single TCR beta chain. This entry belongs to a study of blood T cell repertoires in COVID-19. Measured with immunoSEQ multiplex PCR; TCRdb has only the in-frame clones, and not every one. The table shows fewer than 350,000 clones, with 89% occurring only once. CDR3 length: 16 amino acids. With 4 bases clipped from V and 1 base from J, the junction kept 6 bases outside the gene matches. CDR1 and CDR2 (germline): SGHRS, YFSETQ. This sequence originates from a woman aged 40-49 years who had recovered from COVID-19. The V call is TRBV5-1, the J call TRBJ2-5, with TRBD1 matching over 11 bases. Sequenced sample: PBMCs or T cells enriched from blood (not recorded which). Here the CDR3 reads CASSQPGQGGQETQYF. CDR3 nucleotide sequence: TGCGCCAGCAGCCAACCGGGACAGGGGGGCCAAGAGACCCAGTACTTC.